This TCR beta chain was recorded in a study of shared clonotypes between healthy human individuals. Turning to the study itself: Three CD4 naive, three CD4 memory, two CD8 naive and one CD8 memory plate were used per donor.

The CDR3 totals 15 residues. The V gene's germline CDR1 is MDHEN and CDR2 SYDVKM. V was clipped by 3 bases and J by 4 bases; unmatched bases: 6. Using immunoSEQ multiplex PCR, the repertoire was profiled, and TCRdb retains in-frame clones only, with some absent. The sample records over a million clones, around 78% being singletons. Sequencing used memory CD4+ T cells from PBMCs. Noted subset: CD45RA-negative fraction. This clonotype originated in a man younger than 30 in good health. Some clones in this sample may be carry-over from other donors' samples. The chain employs TRBV28 and TRBJ2-3; 8 bases align to TRBD2. CDR3 sequence (DNA): TGTGCCAGCAGTTTTTACGGGAGGGCCCCAGATACGCAGTATTTT. Its translation is CASSFYGRAPDTQYF.